Described below is a single T cell receptor (beta chain) sequence and its context. By how much of the sample it makes up, this clonotype is medium-sized (0.01 to 0.1%). Its specific antigen is unknown. No much larger clone is present one base from it, and per-base qualities are unavailable. The CDR3 measures 15 amino acids from cysteine to phenylalanine. The DNA shown is the 45-base CDR3, in frame from base 1. CDR1 and CDR2 were assigned from the germline V gene as LGHNA and YNFKEQ. V drops 1 base and J drops 7 bases, leaving 13 bases in between. The library came from 5' RACE. TCRdb records Illumina HiSeq 2000 as the sequencer. TCRdb itself trimmed the public reads at Q25 with fastp, ran MiXCR and retained productive beta chains. Duplicate CDR3 protein sequences are folded into a single record with the most common DNA and genes. The sample records 1,500 to 2,000 distinct CDR3 sequences, 6% to 8.5% of which are singletons. 10% to 12% of the sample comes from the top ten.

The data were obtained in a study (dated by TCRdb to 2015 to 2016). Regarding the study in general: The study investigated the origins of HIV persistence in individuals who naturally controlled HIV infection.

The receptor chain draws on TRBV4-2 and TRBJ2-2; TRBD1 is perhaps the D gene, given 6 matching bases. Specimen: central memory T cells from blood PBMCs. The cell subset or site label here, explained by the study, means: central memory CD4+ T cells. The origin of this receptor is a female donor with HIV. DNA sequence: TGTGCCAGCAGCCAAGGAGGGGGTCGGGGCGGGGAGCTGTTTTTT. Translated, this gives CASSQGGGRGGELFF.